These 25 T cell receptor beta chains were sequenced from one sample in a study of Tregs in tolerant kidney transplant recipients. TCRdb's table, derived via immunoSEQ multiplex PCR, lists solely in-frame clones and lacks some. The sample records about 88,000 clones, more than 80% being singletons. The material sequenced was CD8+ T cells from blood. The receptors were gathered from a human donor in good health.

This sequence joins TRBV11-3 and TRBJ2-1; a weak D match, TRBD1 (5 bases). V was pared by 0 bases and J by 8 bases, with 14 bases between. The CDR3 runs 15 residues. Germline V gives CDR1 SGHNT, CDR2 YENEEA. The CDR3 DNA reads as TGTGCCAGCAGCTTAGATTGGGGCCTGGCCGATGAGCAGTTCTTC. Encoded protein: CASSLDWGLADEQFF. Based on the CDR3 plus reference TRBV11-3 and TRBJ2-1, the full variable domain is EAGVVQSPRYKIIEKKQPVAFWCNPISGHNTLYWYLQNLGQGPELLIRYENEEAVDDSQLPKDRFSAERLKGVDSTLKIQPAELGDSAVYLCASSLDWGLADEQFFGPGTRLTVL.

The genes are TRBV27 and TRBJ1-4; D is possibly TRBD1 (5 bases). The CDR3 is 14 amino acids. Per germline, CDR1 MNHEY and CDR2 SMNVEV (reference sequence). V lost 5 bases to trimming and J lost 4 bases, with 11 bases between them. The CDR3 DNA sequence: TGTGCCAGCAGTCCGACAGTCTTTAATGAAAAACTGTTTTTT. This sequence encodes CASSPTVFNEKLFF.

This chain connects TRBV5-6 to TRBJ2-7; D is perhaps TRBD1 or TRBD2 (5 bases each). Germline values: CDR1 SGHDT, CDR2 YYEEEE. The CDR3 consists of 14 residues. V lost 4 bases and J lost 0, with 11 bases in between. CDR3 nucleotide sequence: TGTGCCAGCAGCGGGGACGGTAGCTCCTACGAGCAGTACTTC. Its protein is CASSGDGSSYEQYF.

In DNA, the CDR3 is TGTGCCAGCAGTTTAGACCCCGGGGACGGCTACACCTTC. Translating gives CASSLDPGDGYTF. The rearrangement links TRBV27 to TRBJ1-2; the D gene is possibly TRBD1 (5 bases). V was shortened by 2 bases and J by 8 bases, with 12 bases between the two germline ends. The length of the CDR3 is 13 residues. Germline V gene sequence: CDR1 MNHEY, CDR2 SMNVEV (reference sequence).

The chain recombines TRBV7-8 with TRBJ2-5; 9 bases are a match to TRBD1. This CDR3 is 16 amino acids long. Per the germline V gene, CDR1 is SGHVS and CDR2 is FQNEAQ. J gave up 4 bases and V 7 bases, and 13 bases lay outside the gene matches. CDR3 in amino acids: CASTPPGGTGRETQYF. CDR3 bases: TGTGCCAGCACCCCCCCGGGCGGGACAGGGAGAGAGACCCAGTACTTC. Full variable domain (remainder filled in from reference TRBV7-8 and TRBJ2-5): GAGVSQSPRYKVAKRGQDVALRCDPISGHVSLFWYQQALGQGPEFLTYFQNEAQLDKSGLPSDRFFAERPEGSVSTLKIQRTQQEDSAVYLCASTPPGGTGRETQYFGPGTRLLVL.

The chain carries TRBV11-3 and TRBJ1-2, with D perhaps TRBD1 (6 bases). This CDR3 has 15 residues. The V and J ends lost 2 bases and 4 bases respectively, with 14 bases between them. The germline CDR1 and CDR2 sequences are SGHNT and YENEEA. CDR3 nucleotide sequence: TGTGCCAGCAGCTTATGGGCAGGGGATGGCTATGGCTACACCTTC. Its translation: CASSLWAGDGYGYTF.

The chain joins TRBV30 to TRBJ2-7, with a possible D match to TRBD1 (5 bases). V lost 6 bases and J 1 base, leaving 10 bases between the germline ends. There are 12 residues in the CDR3. Germline V gene lookup returns CDR1 GTSNPN and CDR2 SVGIG (reference sequence). The CDR3 region is CACREYSYEQYF. In DNA, the CDR3 is TGTGCCTGCAGGGAATATTCCTACGAGCAGTACTTC.

CDR3 coding DNA: TGTGCCAGCAGCACTGGACAGGGGGTTCTCTCCTACGAGCAGTACTTC. Translating gives CASSTGQGVLSYEQYF. The chain is built from TRBV5-6 and TRBJ2-7; 10 nucleotides agree with TRBD1. Germline-derived CDR1 and CDR2 are SGHDT and YYEEEE. J was trimmed by 0 bases and V by 4 bases; bases with no gene match: 7. There are 16 residues in the CDR3. Variable domain in full (rest from reference TRBV5-6 and TRBJ2-7): DAGVTQSPTHLIKTRGQQVTLRCSPKSGHDTVSWYQQALGQGPQFIFQYYEEEERQRGNFPDRFSGHQFPNYSSELNVNALLLGDSALYLCASSTGQGVLSYEQYFGPGTRLTVT.

The V call is TRBV27, the J call TRBJ2-1; the D gene is possibly TRBD2 (5 bases). The CDR3 loop spans 14 amino acids. The germline V gene has CDR1 MNHEY and CDR2 SMNVEV (reference sequence). With 5 bases removed from V and 0 bases from J, the gap between germline ends came to 8 bases. CDR3 region: CASSAGSSYNEQFF. The CDR3 nucleotides are TGTGCCAGCAGTGCGGGTAGCTCCTACAATGAGCAGTTCTTC.

The CDR3 DNA reads as TGTGCCAGCTCCGGACTAGGGGACTCCCAGGACGATGGCTACACCTTC. Protein sequence: CASSGLGDSQDDGYTF. The chain has TRBV18 and TRBJ1-2; possibly TRBD1 for D (5 bases). This CDR3 comprises 16 residues. The germline gives CDR1 KGHSH, CDR2 LQKENI. V was pared by 6 bases and J by 6 bases, with 23 bases between.

V usage is TRBV4-1 and J usage is TRBJ2-7; possibly TRBD2 for D (6 bases). Per the germline V gene, CDR1 is MGHRA and CDR2 is YSYEKL. The CDR3 runs to 16 residues. Trimming left V 0 bases short and J 2 bases short, with 14 bases between. Here the CDR3 reads CASSQDKVAAAYEQYF. The CDR3 nucleotides read TGCGCCAGCAGCCAAGATAAAGTAGCGGCAGCCTACGAGCAGTACTTC.

This chain joins TRBV11-2 and TRBJ2-7; D call uncertain. This CDR3 has 14 residues. Germline-derived CDR1 and CDR2 are SGHAT and FQNNGV. V lost 6 bases and J lost 4, with 16 bases in between. The CDR3 DNA follows: TGTGCCAGCAGTGTGGGTGCCAGCCTTTACGAGCAGTACTTC. Translation gives CASSVGASLYEQYF. Filled out from reference TRBV11-2 and TRBJ2-7, the complete variable domain reads EAGVAQSPRYKIIEKRQSVAFWCNPISGHATLYWYQQILGQGPKLLIQFQNNGVVDDSQLPKDRFSAERLKGVDSTLKIQPAKLEDSAVYLCASSVGASLYEQYFGPGTRLTVT.

CDR3 DNA: TGTGCCAGCAGCTTATTCCAGGAAGGTGGTGAGCAGTTCTTC. It specifies CASSLFQEGGEQFF. This chain uses TRBV7-3 with TRBJ2-1; no firm D call. CDR3 length equals 14 residues. V lost 2 bases, J lost 9 bases, and 14 bases lay in between. The germline CDR1 and CDR2 sequences are SGHTA and FQGTGA.

This chain links TRBV6-4 with TRBJ1-1; D is ambiguous. Trimming took off 5 bases at V and 2 bases at J, with 12 bases between the two ends. CDR3 length: 14 residues. Germline lookup yields CDR1 MRHNA and CDR2 SNTAGT. CDR3 sequence (DNA): TGTGCCAGCAGTTCTCTGGTCCGTAACACTGAAGCTTTCTTT. It translates to CASSSLVRNTEAFF.

The chain couples TRBV4-1 to TRBJ2-7; TRBD1 agrees at 10 bases. Trimming removed 10 bases from V and 5 bases from J; junction bases left unmatched: 2. The germline gives CDR1 MGHRA, CDR2 YSYEKL. CDR3 size: 11 residues. This CDR3 reads CATGQGHEQYF. The DNA of the CDR3 is TGCGCCACGGGACAGGGGCACGAGCAGTACTTC.

This clone occurred once. V and J are TRBV27 and TRBJ2-7; D ambiguous. The germline CDR1 and CDR2 sequences are MNHEY and SMNVEV (reference sequence). CDR3 length: 12 amino acids. V lost 2 bases and J lost 0, with 2 bases in between. The CDR3 here is CASSLDSYEQYF. The CDR3 DNA sequence: TGTGCCAGCAGTTTAGACTCCTACGAGCAGTACTTC.

The chain couples TRBV2 to TRBJ1-1; D gene uncertain. The CDR3 is 12 amino acids. The V end was cut by 6 bases, the J end by 7 bases, with 12 bases between. Germline V gene data show CDR1 as SNHLY and CDR2 as FYNNEI. CDR3 nucleotides: TGTGCCAGCAGGGACGGTCCCATTGAAGCTTTCTTT. It encodes CASRDGPIEAFF.

Of note for this clone: The same CDR3 is also encoded by other DNA sequences in this sample. This chain joins TRBV9 and TRBJ2-7; 13 bases are shared with TRBD2. The CDR3 covers 14 residues. The V and J ends lost 3 bases and 4 bases, in that order; junction bases with no gene match: 1. Germline CDR1 is SGDLS and CDR2 is YYNGEE. The CDR3 coding sequence is TGTGCCAGCAGCGAGGGACTAGCGGGGTACGAGCAGTACTTC. Protein sequence: CASSEGLAGYEQYF.

The V gene is TRBV27, the J gene TRBJ1-1; 8 bases match TRBD1. CDR3 length: 16 amino acids. The V gene end was trimmed by 2 bases and the J gene end by 4 bases; junction bases not matched to a gene: 9. The germline V gene encodes CDR1 MNHEY and CDR2 SMNVEV (reference sequence). CDR3 coding DNA: TGTGCCAGCAGTTTAATTTCGGGGCAGGGGGCCACTGAAGCTTTCTTT. Its translation: CASSLISGQGATEAFF.

This rearrangement joins TRBV25-1 to TRBJ1-2, with D hard to call. Germline V gives CDR1 MGHDK, CDR2 SYGVNS. Trimming took 1 base from V and 4 from J, leaving 4 bases between them. This CDR3 region has 12 residues. CDR3 coding DNA: TGTGCCAGCAGTGAATTCAGCTATGGCTACACCTTC. Its protein product is CASSEFSYGYTF.

The J gene is TRBJ2-7, the V gene TRBV4-1; either TRBD1 or TRBD2 may supply D (6 bases each). The V end was cut by 5 bases, the J end by 6 bases, with 20 bases between. The CDR3 consists of 15 residues. Per the germline V gene, CDR1 is MGHRA and CDR2 is YSYEKL. This CDR3 is CASSTRGTSQAEQYF. The CDR3 coding sequence is TGCGCCAGCAGCACCCGCGGGACATCACAAGCCGAGCAGTACTTC.

The chain uses TRBV6-4 and TRBJ1-1; D is unclear. This CDR3 region has 14 residues. The V end lost 2 bases, the J end lost 0 bases, and 7 bases lay between the germline ends. Germline CDR1 MRHNA, CDR2 SNTAGT. The CDR3 loop reads CASSDDGLNTEAFF. CDR3 nucleotides: TGTGCCAGCAGTGACGACGGATTGAACACTGAAGCTTTCTTT.

V is TRBV15 and J is TRBJ2-1; TRBD2 matches 8 bases. Germline lookup yields CDR1 LNHNV and CDR2 YYDKDF (reference sequence). J lost 7 bases, V lost 5 bases, and 16 bases had no gene match. The CDR3 totals 17 residues. The CDR3 coding sequence is TGTGCCACCAGCCTGGGGTTTAACGGGGGGGCCGGAAATGAGCAGTTCTTC. It is translated as CATSLGFNGGAGNEQFF.

The V call is TRBV5-5, the J call TRBJ2-7; 7 positions match TRBD1. Germline CDR1 and CDR2: SGHKS and YYEKEE (reference sequence). V lost 4 bases to trimming and J lost 2 bases; unmatched junction nucleotides: 12. The CDR3 loop spans 16 amino acids. The CDR3 reads CASSPTVTGIPYEQYF. Here the CDR3 DNA reads TGTGCCAGCAGCCCGACCGTGACAGGGATCCCCTACGAGCAGTACTTC.

The chain combines TRBV5-1 with TRBJ2-7, with 11 bases identical to TRBD2. CDR1 and CDR2 from the germline V gene are SGHRS and YFSETQ. V shed 3 bases and J 2 bases; nucleotides not matched to a gene: 7. This CDR3 comprises 16 residues. DNA of the CDR3: TGCGCCAGCAGCTCCCTTGGACTAGCGGGTCCCTACGAGCAGTACTTC. As protein: CASSSLGLAGPYEQYF.